This is a list of T cell receptor beta chains from one sample in a study of CD8 T cells in Susac syndrome. Each CDR3 protein is one row after TCRdb ran MiXCR on the immunoSEQ multiplex PCR reads. Among about 140,000 distinct CDR3 sequences, around 94% were seen once, and the ten largest hold approximately 0.09%. The sample consisted of CD4+ T cells from PBMCs. The receptors originated from a human donor in good health. The CDR3 runs from the conserved cysteine through the conserved F or W. The D gene is left open where the match is weak. Clone size is shown for a subset of rows, as once, few, many or a class of expanded clone.

length: 14
size: .
J: TRBJ1-1
V: TRBV12-3/TRBV12-4
D: .
CDR3: CASKGQSMNTEAFF
DNA: TGTGCCAGCAAAGGACAGTCCATGAACACTGAAGCTTTCTTT

length: 14
size: .
J: TRBJ2-2
V: TRBV10-3
D: .
CDR3: CAIRANRDTGELFF
DNA: TGTGCCATCCGGGCCAATAGGGACACCGGGGAGCTGTTTTTT

length: 15
size: .
J: TRBJ2-1
V: TRBV28
D: TRBD2
CDR3: CASSLLGEGQNEQFF
DNA: TGTGCCAGCAGTTTATTGGGGGAGGGCCAGAATGAGCAGTTCTTC

length: 18
size: .
J: TRBJ2-1
V: TRBV3-1
D: .
CDR3: CASSQETGDRFTYNEQFF
DNA: TGTGCCAGCAGCCAAGAGACCGGAGACAGGTTTACCTACAATGAGCAGTTCTTC

length: 14
size: .
J: TRBJ1-4
V: TRBV2
D: .
CDR3: CASSADATNEKLFF
DNA: TGTGCCAGCAGTGCAGATGCAACTAATGAAAAACTGTTTTTT

length: 17
size: .
J: TRBJ1-2
V: TRBV7-2
D: TRBD1
CDR3: CASSHQGQGVIRNGYTF
DNA: TGTGCCAGCAGCCACCAGGGACAGGGCGTCATAAGGAATGGCTACACCTTC

length: 14
size: .
J: TRBJ2-1
V: TRBV10-3
D: .
CDR3: CAISGSGAPNEQFF
DNA: TGTGCCATCAGTGGCTCGGGAGCCCCCAATGAGCAGTTCTTC

length: 17
size: .
J: TRBJ2-2
V: TRBV24-1
D: TRBD2
CDR3: CATSDWTSGRGTGELFF
DNA: TGTGCCACCAGTGATTGGACTAGCGGGAGGGGTACCGGGGAGCTGTTTTTT

length: 15
size: .
J: TRBJ2-6
V: TRBV11-2
D: .
CDR3: CASSQTLTGANVLTF
DNA: TGTGCCAGCAGCCAGACACTAACTGGGGCCAACGTCCTGACTTTC

length: 15
size: once
J: TRBJ1-2
V: TRBV9
D: .
CDR3: CASSVFDRSNYGYTF
DNA: TGTGCCAGCAGCGTATTCGACAGGTCTAACTATGGCTACACCTTC

length: 13
size: .
J: TRBJ1-5
V: TRBV7-9
D: .
CDR3: CASSFGSNQPQHF
DNA: TGTGCCAGCAGCTTCGGTAGCAATCAGCCCCAGCATTTT

length: 14
size: .
J: TRBJ1-1
V: TRBV7-3
D: TRBD1
CDR3: CASSFRGGDTEAFF
DNA: TGTGCCAGCAGCTTCAGGGGGGGGGACACTGAAGCTTTCTTT

length: 15
size: .
J: TRBJ2-7
V: TRBV6-1
D: TRBD1
CDR3: CASSEGGQVAYEQYF
DNA: TGTGCCAGCAGTGAGGGGGGACAGGTCGCCTACGAGCAGTACTTC

length: 14
size: once
J: TRBJ2-2
V: TRBV19
D: .
CDR3: CASSSGTRTGELFF
DNA: TGTGCCAGTAGTTCCGGGACTCGGACCGGGGAGCTGTTTTTT

length: 15
size: .
J: TRBJ2-3
V: TRBV12-3/TRBV12-4
D: .
CDR3: CASSNGRVKGDTQYF
DNA: TGTGCCAGCAGCAACGGGAGAGTAAAGGGAGATACGCAGTATTTT